The 26 T cell receptor beta chains below all came from one sample that was sequenced in a study of blood T cell repertoires in COVID-19. Method: immunoSEQ multiplex PCR; TCRdb's copy keeps in-frame clones and lacks some. The table includes 250,000 to 350,000 clones, roughly nine tenths detected once. Material: peripheral blood. The receptors come from a woman in her thirties with COVID-19, enrolled during active disease.

The CDR3 loop reads CASSTRTGNEQYF. CDR3 in DNA: TGTGCCAGCAGTACCCGGACAGGGAACGAGCAGTACTTC. The chain recombines TRBV2 with TRBJ2-7; 8 bases fit TRBD1. The CDR3 has 13 residues. Germline V gene sequence: CDR1 SNHLY, CDR2 FYNNEI. V lost 5 bases to trimming and J lost 5 bases; unmatched junction nucleotides: 5.

The V and J genes are TRBV18 and TRBJ2-1, with 10 bases that match TRBD2. V lost 3 bases, J lost 1 base, and 12 bases stayed unmatched. This CDR3 region has 19 residues. Per germline, CDR1 KGHSH and CDR2 LQKENI. DNA for the CDR3: TGTGCCAGCTCACCCTTAGGGGCTAGCGGGAGTTTTTCCTACAATGAGCAGTTCTTC. It codes for CASSPLGASGSFSYNEQFF.

The chain couples TRBV28 to TRBJ2-1; D is uncertain. This CDR3 comprises 17 residues. Trimming shortened V by 4 bases and J by 3 bases, and 19 bases separated the two germline ends. In germline, CDR1 is MDHEN, CDR2 SYDVKM. For the CDR3, the DNA is TGTGCCAGCAGTTCCTCCAGGCTCCCCGAGTTCTACAATGAGCAGTTCTTC. It codes for CASSSSRLPEFYNEQFF.

The J gene is TRBJ2-1, the V gene TRBV28; TRBD1 matches 9 bases. V lost 6 bases to trimming and J lost 4 bases; unmatched junction nucleotides: 7. CDR1 and CDR2 (germline): MDHEN, SYDVKM. The CDR3 totals 15 residues. CDR3 bases: TGTGCCAGCAGCCGGACAGGGGAGAGATACAATGAGCAGTTCTTC. Residues: CASSRTGERYNEQFF.

The rearrangement uses TRBV6-5 and TRBJ2-7; TRBD2 aligns across 11 bases. Germline-derived CDR1 and CDR2 are MNHEY and SVGAGI. V lost 4 bases to trimming and J lost 2 bases; unmatched junction nucleotides: 4. The CDR3 is 15 residues long. This CDR3 is CASSLLAGVPYEQYF. For the CDR3, the DNA is TGTGCCAGCAGTTTACTAGCGGGAGTTCCCTACGAGCAGTACTTC.

As DNA, the CDR3 is TGTGCCATCAGTTTGACAGGGGGTACTGAAGCTTTCTTT. This encodes CAISLTGGTEAFF. J is TRBJ1-1 and V is TRBV10-3; 9 bases are a match to TRBD1. Trimming at V came to 5 bases and at J to 5 bases, leaving 3 bases not matched to a gene. This CDR3 region has 13 residues. Germline V gives CDR1 ENHRY, CDR2 SYGVKD.

The chain combines TRBV6-1 with TRBJ1-2; possible D gene TRBD1, 6 bases. Germline V gives CDR1 MNHNS, CDR2 SASEGT. The V end was cut by 0 bases, the J end by 4 bases, with 12 bases between. The CDR3 sequence is 15 residues long. The CDR3 coding sequence is TGTGCCAGCAGTGAAGCGGACAGCCCCATCTATGGCTACACCTTC. This sequence encodes CASSEADSPIYGYTF.

V is TRBV5-8 and J is TRBJ2-1, with 7 positions matching TRBD2. V lost 0 bases to trimming and J lost 1 base; unmatched junction nucleotides: 10. This CDR3 contains 18 residues. Germline CDR1 is SGHTS and CDR2 is YDEGEE. The CDR3 DNA is TGTGCCAGCAGCTTGGATTTTAGCACTAGCGTATCCTACAATGAGCAGTTCTTC. It codes for CASSLDFSTSVSYNEQFF. Variable domain in full (rest from reference TRBV5-8 and TRBJ2-1): EAGVTQSPTHLIKTRGQQATLRCSPISGHTSVYWYQQALGLGLQFLLWYDEGEERNRGNFPPRFSGRQFPNYSSELNVNALELEDSALYLCASSLDFSTSVSYNEQFFGPGTRLTVL.

This clone was recorded only once. The chain has TRBV9 and TRBJ2-1, with D tentatively TRBD2 (5 bases). Germline V gene data show CDR1 as SGDLS and CDR2 as YYNGEE. There are 13 residues in the CDR3. V was cut by 2 bases and J by 15 bases, with 18 bases left in between. The chain's CDR3 is CASSVTGSDAAFF. CDR3 coding DNA: TGTGCCAGCAGCGTGACGGGTAGCGACGCGGCGTTCTTC.

As DNA, the CDR3 is TGCGCCAGCAGCCTGGGACTAGCGGGACCGGGGAATGAGCAGTTCTTC. Encoded protein: CASSLGLAGPGNEQFF. The chain joins TRBV4-1 to TRBJ2-1; 13 positions match TRBD2. The germline V gene has CDR1 MGHRA and CDR2 YSYEKL. The V segment lost 4 bases and the J segment 7 bases; nucleotides outside the gene matches: 7. The CDR3 runs to 16 residues.

The chain recombines TRBV7-3 with TRBJ2-5, with D unresolved. V was cut by 0 bases and J by 3 bases, with 8 bases left in between. CDR1 is SGHTA and CDR2 is FQGTGA in the germline V gene. The CDR3 is 14 amino acids. Here the CDR3 reads CASSLTRYEETQYF. CDR3 nucleotides: TGTGCCAGCAGCTTAACGCGATACGAAGAGACCCAGTACTTC. Based on the CDR3 plus reference TRBV7-3 and TRBJ2-5, the full variable domain is GAGVSQTPSNKVTEKGKYVELRCDPISGHTALYWYRQSLGQGPEFLIYFQGTGAADDSGLPNDRFFAVRPEGSVSTLKIQRTERGDSAVYLCASSLTRYEETQYFGPGTRLLVL.

V is TRBV15 and J is TRBJ1-3, with unresolved D. V gave up 0 bases and J gave up 0 bases, with 9 bases separating them. The germline V gene has CDR1 LNHNV and CDR2 YYDKDF (reference sequence). The CDR3 extends over 16 amino acids. This CDR3 reads CATSRDHGVSGNTIYF. CDR3 coding DNA: TGTGCCACCAGCAGAGACCACGGGGTCTCTGGAAACACCATATATTTT.

The V call is TRBV10-1, the J call TRBJ2-3; no clear D. V was clipped by 0 bases and J by 2 bases, with 12 bases between them. The germline CDR1 and CDR2 sequences are WNHNN and SYGVQD (reference sequence). This CDR3 spans 16 amino acids. The CDR3 here is CASSESRDPPTDTQYF. CDR3 in DNA: TGCGCCAGCAGTGAGTCTCGAGATCCTCCCACAGATACGCAGTATTTT.

This chain's CDR3 is CASSRWTSGHSTDTQYF. In nucleotides, the CDR3 is TGTGCCAGCAGCCGATGGACTAGCGGGCATAGCACAGATACGCAGTATTTT. This chain joins TRBV3-1 (or the pseudogene TRBV3-2) and TRBJ2-3; 11 bases are shared with TRBD2. The CDR3 length is 17 residues. The germline gives CDR1 LGHDT, CDR2 YNNKEL (reference sequence). The junction had 6 bases not matched to a gene; V was cut back by 4 bases and J by 0 bases.

The V and J genes are TRBV10-2 and TRBJ1-1; D remains unclear. CDR3 size: 15 residues. Germline CDR1 and CDR2: WSHSY and SAAADI. Trimming cost V 4 bases and J 1 base, with 13 bases left between them. The CDR3 reads CASSAFPTANTEAFF. Written as DNA, the CDR3 is TGCGCCAGCAGTGCGTTTCCTACAGCGAACACTGAAGCTTTCTTT.

The V gene is TRBV2, the J gene TRBJ2-2, with D possibly TRBD2 on 6 matching bases. Germline CDR1 is SNHLY and CDR2 is FYNNEI. V was cut by 4 bases and J by 0 bases, with 9 bases left in between. The CDR3 sequence is 15 residues long. The CDR3 here is CASSVEGSNTGELFF. CDR3 DNA: TGTGCCAGCAGTGTGGAGGGATCGAACACCGGGGAGCTGTTTTTT.

This clone has a handful of counts. The chain couples TRBV5-6 to TRBJ2-7; 8 bases align to TRBD2. This CDR3 is built from 16 residues. CDR1 SGHDT and CDR2 YYEEEE come from the germline V gene. The ends lost 4 bases at V and 7 bases at J; junction bases unmatched: 16. The CDR3 reads CASSATPGTGGEEQYF. CDR3 sequence (DNA): TGTGCCAGCAGCGCAACCCCCGGGACGGGAGGGGAAGAGCAGTACTTC.

The chain is built from TRBV29-1 and TRBJ1-3, with no clear D. V lost 0 bases, J lost 4 bases, and 16 bases lay in between. This CDR3 has 16 amino acids. Germline V lookup: CDR1 SQVTM, CDR2 ANQGSEA. The DNA of the CDR3 is TGCAGCGTTGAAGATGGCCAGAACAGTTGGGGAAACACCATATATTTT. This sequence encodes CSVEDGQNSWGNTIYF.

The V gene is TRBV11-2, the J gene TRBJ2-1; the D is unclear. Trimming removed 1 base at V and 4 bases at J, with 14 bases between. This CDR3 contains 16 residues. Germline V gives CDR1 SGHAT, CDR2 FQNNGV. CDR3 amino acids: CASSLGVEPNYNEQFF. The CDR3 DNA reads as TGTGCCAGCAGCTTAGGAGTGGAGCCCAATTACAATGAGCAGTTCTTC.

The chain recombines TRBV5-6 with TRBJ1-1; D is unresolved. Germline loops: CDR1 SGHDT, CDR2 YYEEEE. The V end was cut by 2 bases, the J end by 7 bases, with 24 bases between. The CDR3 consists of 17 residues. CDR3 bases: TGTGCCAGCAGCTTCGTCCCTTCCCCTTACGGACTGTTTGAAGCTTTCTTT. This sequence encodes CASSFVPSPYGLFEAFF.

The CDR3 sequence is CASSFGLAVTSTDTQYF. The CDR3 DNA is TGTGCCAGCAGCTTTGGACTAGCAGTTACTAGCACAGATACGCAGTATTTT. This chain connects TRBV5-4 to TRBJ2-3; 8 positions match TRBD2. V lost 2 bases, J lost 0 bases, and 8 bases stayed unmatched. The CDR3 is made up of 17 amino acids. Germline V gives CDR1 SGHNT, CDR2 YYREEE (reference sequence).

The rearrangement links TRBV4-1 to TRBJ1-1; tentatively, D is TRBD1 (5 bases). The CDR3 loop spans 14 amino acids. CDR1 and CDR2 (germline): MGHRA, YSYEKL. The germline V and J ends were trimmed by 1 base and 5 bases, with 11 bases remaining between them. The CDR3 here is CASSQAATVTEAFF. The CDR3 nucleotides are TGCGCCAGCAGCCAAGCGGCGACAGTGACTGAAGCTTTCTTT.

Written as DNA, the CDR3 is TGTGCCAGCAGCGTAGAACAGGGGTATGGCTACACCTTC. The encoded protein is CASSVEQGYGYTF. This sequence joins TRBV9 and TRBJ1-2, with TRBD1 matching 7 bases. CDR1 SGDLS and CDR2 YYNGEE come from the germline V gene. Trimming removed 0 bases from V and 5 bases from J; junction bases left unmatched: 1. The CDR3 covers 13 residues.

As for this clone: The DNA is left out, because the CDR3 cannot be placed on it with certainty; the CDR3 is given as TCRdb lists it. The chain joins TRBV12-2 to TRBJ2-6; TRBD1 reflects the table's D call only, with no check against the DNA. TRBV12-2 has pseudogene status. From its first to its last residue, the CDR3 has 17 amino acids. CDR3 region: CASRLWAGGSGANVLTF.

This clone appeared once. The rearrangement joins TRBV13 to TRBJ1-6; the D gene is possibly TRBD1 (6 bases). The CDR3 totals 21 residues. Per the germline V gene, CDR1 is PRHDT and CDR2 is FYEKMQ (reference sequence). V lost 0 bases and J lost 0, with 21 bases in between. The chain's CDR3 is CASSLGYTMGDRSSYNSPLHF. In nucleotides, the CDR3 is TGTGCCAGCAGCTTAGGCTATACCATGGGCGACAGGAGCTCCTATAATTCACCCCTCCACTTT.

The rearrangement uses TRBV11-2 and TRBJ2-1; 9 bases match TRBD1. Losses at the gene ends were 5 bases for V and 0 bases for J; bases not matched to a gene: 5. This CDR3 has 16 residues. CDR1 SGHAT and CDR2 FQNNGV come from the germline V gene. CDR3 nucleotides: TGTGCCAGCAGCGTACAGGGGGCATCCTCCTACAATGAGCAGTTCTTC. Amino acid sequence: CASSVQGASSYNEQFF.